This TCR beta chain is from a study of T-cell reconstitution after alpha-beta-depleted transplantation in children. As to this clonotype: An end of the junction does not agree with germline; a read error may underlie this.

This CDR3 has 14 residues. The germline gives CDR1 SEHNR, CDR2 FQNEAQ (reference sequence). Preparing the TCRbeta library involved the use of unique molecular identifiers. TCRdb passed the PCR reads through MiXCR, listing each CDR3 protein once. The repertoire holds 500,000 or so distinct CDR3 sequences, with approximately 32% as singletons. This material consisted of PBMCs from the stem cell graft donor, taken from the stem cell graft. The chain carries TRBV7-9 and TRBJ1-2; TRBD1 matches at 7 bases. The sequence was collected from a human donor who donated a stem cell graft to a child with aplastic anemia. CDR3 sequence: CASSRDSTSYGYTF. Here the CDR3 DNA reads TGTGCCAGCAGCCGGGACAGCACATCCTATGGCTACACCTTT.